This T cell receptor (beta chain) derives from a study of beta chain features in type 1 diabetes. Whole-study context: Patients looked much like healthy donors when it came to age, gender and cell yields. Examination spanned some 100 million sorted cells from all samples. Study-wide results and limits: Significant though moderate, a shortening of TCRB CDR3s appeared in all four CD4+ subsets of Type 1 diabetes patients. Researchers could not determine here whether HLA type influences TCRB rearrangement.

This clone came up a few times. Its antigen is undetermined. V dropped 1 base and J dropped 1; count of bases not matched to a gene: 4. The CDR3 has 16 residues. Germline CDR1 and CDR2: SGHTA and FQGNSA. Sequenced material consisted of expressed TCRB transcripts (all of the isolated RNA was reverse transcribed). Using immunoSEQ multiplex PCR, the repertoire was profiled, and TCRdb retains in-frame clones only, with some absent. The sample lists 600,000 to 750,000 clones, about an eighth occurring once. The V gene is TRBV7-2, the J gene TRBJ2-3; 8 bases match TRBD2. The source material was naive CD4+ T cells from blood. The clonotype originates from a man aged 25 to 45 with type 1 diabetes. The CDR3 DNA is TGTGCCAGCAGCTTAGGAGCGGGGGCCGGCACAGATACGCAGTATTTT. Translated, it gives CASSLGAGAGTDTQYF.